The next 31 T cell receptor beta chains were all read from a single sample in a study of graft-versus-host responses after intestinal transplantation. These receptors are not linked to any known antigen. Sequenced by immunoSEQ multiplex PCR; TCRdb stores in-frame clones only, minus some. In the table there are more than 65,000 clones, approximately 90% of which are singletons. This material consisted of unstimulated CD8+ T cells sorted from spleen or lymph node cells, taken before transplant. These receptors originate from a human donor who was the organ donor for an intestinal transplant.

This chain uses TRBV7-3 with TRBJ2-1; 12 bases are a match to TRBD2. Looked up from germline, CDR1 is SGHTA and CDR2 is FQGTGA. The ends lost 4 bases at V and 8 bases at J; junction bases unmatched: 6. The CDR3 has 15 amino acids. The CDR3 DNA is TGTGCCAGCAGCTCTAGCGGGGGGGCCACGGATGAGCAGTTCTTC. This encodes CASSSSGGATDEQFF.

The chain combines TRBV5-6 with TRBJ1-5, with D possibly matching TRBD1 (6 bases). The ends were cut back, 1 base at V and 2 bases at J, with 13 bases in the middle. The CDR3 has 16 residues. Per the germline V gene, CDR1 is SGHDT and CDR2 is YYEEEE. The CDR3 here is CASSLTSGGRNQPQHF. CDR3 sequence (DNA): TGTGCCAGCAGCTTGACCTCGGGGGGGCGCAATCAGCCCCAGCATTTT.

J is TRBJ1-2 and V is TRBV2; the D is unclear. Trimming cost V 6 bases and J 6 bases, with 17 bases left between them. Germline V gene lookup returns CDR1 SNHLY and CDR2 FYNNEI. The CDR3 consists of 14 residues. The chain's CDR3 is CASRGGWSIDGYTF. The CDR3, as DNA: TGTGCCAGCAGAGGAGGGTGGAGTATTGATGGCTACACCTTC.

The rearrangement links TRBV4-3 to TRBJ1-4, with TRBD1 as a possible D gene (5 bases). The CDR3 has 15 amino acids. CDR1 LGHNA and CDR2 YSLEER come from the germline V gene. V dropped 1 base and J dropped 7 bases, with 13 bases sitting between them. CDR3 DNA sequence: TGCGCCAGCAGCCAAGGAAAAGGGAGGGGTGAAAAACTGTTTTTT. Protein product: CASSQGKGRGEKLFF.

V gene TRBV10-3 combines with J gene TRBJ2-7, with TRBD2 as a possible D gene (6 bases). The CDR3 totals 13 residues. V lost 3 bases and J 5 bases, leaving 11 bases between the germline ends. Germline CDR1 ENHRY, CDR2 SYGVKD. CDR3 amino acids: CAISDGRSDEQYF. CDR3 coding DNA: TGTGCCATCAGTGATGGGAGGAGCGACGAGCAGTACTTC.

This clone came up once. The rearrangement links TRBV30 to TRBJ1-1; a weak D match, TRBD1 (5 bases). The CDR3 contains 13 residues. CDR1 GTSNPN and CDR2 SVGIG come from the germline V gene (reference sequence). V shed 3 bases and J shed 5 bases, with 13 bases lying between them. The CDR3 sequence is CAWRGQGGTEAFF. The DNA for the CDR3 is TGTGCCTGGAGGGGCCAGGGAGGGACTGAAGCTTTCTTT.

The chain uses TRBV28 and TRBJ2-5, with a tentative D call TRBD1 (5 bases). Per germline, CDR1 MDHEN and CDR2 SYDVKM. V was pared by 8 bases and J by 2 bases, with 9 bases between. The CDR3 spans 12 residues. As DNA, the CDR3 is TGTGCCAGCTCCCCAGGGCAAGAGACCCAGTACTTC. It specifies CASSPGQETQYF.

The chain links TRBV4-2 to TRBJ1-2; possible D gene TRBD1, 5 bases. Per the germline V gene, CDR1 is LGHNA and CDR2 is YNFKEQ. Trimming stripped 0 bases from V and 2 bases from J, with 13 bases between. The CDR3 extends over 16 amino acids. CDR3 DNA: TGTGCCAGCAGCCAAGAAATCGGGGGAAGGAACTATGGCTACACCTTC. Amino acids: CASSQEIGGRNYGYTF.

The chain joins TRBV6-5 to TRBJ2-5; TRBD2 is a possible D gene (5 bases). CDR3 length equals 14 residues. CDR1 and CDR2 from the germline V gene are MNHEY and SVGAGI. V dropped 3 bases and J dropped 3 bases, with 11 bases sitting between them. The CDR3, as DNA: TGTGCCAGCAGTTATTTTGGGAGTAAAGAGACCCAGTACTTC. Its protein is CASSYFGSKETQYF.

CDR3 DNA sequence: TGTGCCAGCAGCTTGGGGACACCCGCCTACGAGCAGTACTTC. This codes for CASSLGTPAYEQYF. This chain uses TRBV13 with TRBJ2-7, with D tentatively TRBD1 (6 bases). Germline loops: CDR1 PRHDT, CDR2 FYEKMQ (reference sequence). With 3 bases removed from V and 2 bases from J, the gap between germline ends came to 11 bases. The CDR3 is 14 residues long. The full variable domain, with the rest looked up from reference TRBV13 and TRBJ2-7, is AAGVIQSPRHLIKEKRETATLKCYPIPRHDTVYWYQQGPGQDPQFLISFYEKMQSDKGSIPDRFSAQQFSDYHSELNMSSLELGDSALYFCASSLGTPAYEQYFGPGTRLTVT.

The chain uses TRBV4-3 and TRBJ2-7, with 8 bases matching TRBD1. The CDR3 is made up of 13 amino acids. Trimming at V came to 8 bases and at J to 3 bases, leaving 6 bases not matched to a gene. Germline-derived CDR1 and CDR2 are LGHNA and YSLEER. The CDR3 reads CASAHDRGYEQYF. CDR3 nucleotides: TGCGCCAGCGCACACGACAGGGGCTACGAGCAGTACTTC.

CDR3 loop: CASSKRLAGITDTQYF. The CDR3 DNA reads TGTGCCAGCAGCAAAAGACTAGCGGGGATCACAGATACGCAGTATTTT. This chain uses TRBV28 with TRBJ2-3; 11 bases are a match to TRBD2. Germline CDR1 reads MDHEN; CDR2 reads SYDVKM. This CDR3 comprises 16 residues. V shed 6 bases and J 2 bases; nucleotides not matched to a gene: 7.

Here the CDR3 reads CASSVGTELEAFF. For the CDR3, the DNA is TGTGCCAGCAGCGTTGGGACAGAACTTGAAGCTTTCTTT. V usage is TRBV9 and J usage is TRBJ1-1; the match to TRBD1 covers 7 bases. Trimming at V came to 2 bases and at J to 7 bases, leaving 5 bases not matched to a gene. In germline, CDR1 is SGDLS, CDR2 YYNGEE. This CDR3 is built from 13 residues.

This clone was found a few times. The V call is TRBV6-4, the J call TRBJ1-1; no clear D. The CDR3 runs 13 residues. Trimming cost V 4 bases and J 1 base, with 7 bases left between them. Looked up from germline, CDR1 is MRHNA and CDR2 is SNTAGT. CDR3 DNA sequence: TGTGCCAGCAGTGCGGGGAGGAACACTGAAGCTTTCTTT. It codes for CASSAGRNTEAFF.

CDR3 DNA: TGTGCCAGTAGTATAGGTAGCGGGGGGTTCTATGAGCAGTTCTTC. It codes for CASSIGSGGFYEQFF. The chain employs TRBV19 and TRBJ2-1; 10 bases match TRBD2. This CDR3 is 15 amino acids long. The ends lost 1 base at V and 8 bases at J; junction bases unmatched: 5. Germline assignment: CDR1 LNHDA and CDR2 SQIVND (reference sequence).

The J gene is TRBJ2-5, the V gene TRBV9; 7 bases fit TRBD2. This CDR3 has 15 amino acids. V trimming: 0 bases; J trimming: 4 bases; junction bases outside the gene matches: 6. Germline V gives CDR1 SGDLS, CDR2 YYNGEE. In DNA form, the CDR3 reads TGTGCCAGCAGCGTAGACCGCTGGGGGGGAGAGACCCAGTACTTC. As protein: CASSVDRWGGETQYF.

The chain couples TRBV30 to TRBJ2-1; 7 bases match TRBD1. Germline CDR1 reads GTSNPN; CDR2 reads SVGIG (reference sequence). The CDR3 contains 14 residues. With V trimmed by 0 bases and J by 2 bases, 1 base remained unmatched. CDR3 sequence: CAWSVGGPYNEQFF. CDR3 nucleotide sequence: TGTGCCTGGAGTGTAGGGGGCCCCTACAATGAGCAGTTCTTC.

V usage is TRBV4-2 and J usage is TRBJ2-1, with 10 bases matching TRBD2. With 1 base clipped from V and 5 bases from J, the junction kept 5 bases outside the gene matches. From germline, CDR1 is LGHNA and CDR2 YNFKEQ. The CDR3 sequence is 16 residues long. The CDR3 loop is CASSQVTSGDHNEQFF. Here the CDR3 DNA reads TGTGCCAGCAGCCAAGTTACTAGCGGGGATCACAATGAGCAGTTCTTC.

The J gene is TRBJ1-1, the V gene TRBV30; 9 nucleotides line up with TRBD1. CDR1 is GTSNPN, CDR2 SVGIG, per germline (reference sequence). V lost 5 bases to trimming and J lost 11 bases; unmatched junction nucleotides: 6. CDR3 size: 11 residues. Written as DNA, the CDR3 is TGTGCCTGGGGGGGACAGGGTATGGCTTTCTTT. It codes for CAWGGQGMAFF.

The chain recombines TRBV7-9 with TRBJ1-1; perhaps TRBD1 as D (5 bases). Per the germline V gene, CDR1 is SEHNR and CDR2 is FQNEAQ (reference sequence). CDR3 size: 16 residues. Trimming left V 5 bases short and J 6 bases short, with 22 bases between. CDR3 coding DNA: TGTGCCAGCAGCCCACTCAACGGGGGGGTTTACGCTGAAGCTTTCTTT. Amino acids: CASSPLNGGVYAEAFF. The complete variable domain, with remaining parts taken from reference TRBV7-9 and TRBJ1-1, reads DTGVSQNPRHKITKRGQNVTFRCDPISEHNRLYWYRQTLGQGPEFLTYFQNEAQLEKSRLLSDRFSAERPKGSFSTLEIQRTEQGDSAMYLCASSPLNGGVYAEAFFGQGTRLTVV.

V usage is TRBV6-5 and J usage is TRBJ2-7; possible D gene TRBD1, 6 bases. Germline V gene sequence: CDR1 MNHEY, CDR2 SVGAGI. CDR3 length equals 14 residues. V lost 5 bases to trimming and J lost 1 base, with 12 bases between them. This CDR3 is CASSQGYESYEQYF. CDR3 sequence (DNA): TGTGCCAGCAGTCAGGGGTACGAATCCTACGAGCAGTACTTC.

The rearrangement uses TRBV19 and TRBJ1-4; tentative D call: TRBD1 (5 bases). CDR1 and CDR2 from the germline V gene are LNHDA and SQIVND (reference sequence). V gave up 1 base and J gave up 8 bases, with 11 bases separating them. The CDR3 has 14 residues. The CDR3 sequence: CASSIGQGGEKLFF. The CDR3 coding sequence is TGTGCCAGTAGTATAGGGCAGGGCGGCGAAAAACTGTTTTTT. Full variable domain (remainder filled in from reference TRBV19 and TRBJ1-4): DGGITQSPKYLFRKEGQNVTLSCEQNLNHDAMYWYRQDPGQGLRLIYYSQIVNDFQKGDIAEGYSVSREKKESFPLTVTSAQKNPTAFYLCASSIGQGGEKLFFGSGTQLSVL.

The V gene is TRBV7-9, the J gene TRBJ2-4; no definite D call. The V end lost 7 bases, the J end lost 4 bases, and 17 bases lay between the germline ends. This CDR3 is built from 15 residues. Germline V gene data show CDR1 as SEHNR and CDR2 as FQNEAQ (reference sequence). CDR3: CASTPRELWKNIQYF. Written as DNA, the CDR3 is TGTGCCAGCACCCCTCGTGAGCTATGGAAAAACATTCAGTACTTC.

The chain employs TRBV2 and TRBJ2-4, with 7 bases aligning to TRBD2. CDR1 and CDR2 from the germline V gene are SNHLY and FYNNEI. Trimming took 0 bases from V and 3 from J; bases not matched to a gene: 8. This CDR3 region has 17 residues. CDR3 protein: CASSEARFRDYKNIQYF. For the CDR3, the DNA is TGTGCCAGCAGTGAAGCGCGTTTCAGGGACTACAAAAACATTCAGTACTTC. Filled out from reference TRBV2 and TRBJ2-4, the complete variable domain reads EPEVTQTPSHQVTQMGQEVILRCVPISNHLYFYWYRQILGQKVEFLVSFYNNEISEKSEIFDDQFSVERPDGSNFTLKIRSTKLEDSAMYFCASSEARFRDYKNIQYFGAGTRLSVL.

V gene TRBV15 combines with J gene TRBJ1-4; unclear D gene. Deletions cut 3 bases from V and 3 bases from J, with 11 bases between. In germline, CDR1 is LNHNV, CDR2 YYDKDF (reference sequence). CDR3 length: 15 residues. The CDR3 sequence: CATSSRGLANEKLFF. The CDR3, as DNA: TGTGCCACCAGCAGTCGGGGATTGGCTAATGAAAAACTGTTTTTT.

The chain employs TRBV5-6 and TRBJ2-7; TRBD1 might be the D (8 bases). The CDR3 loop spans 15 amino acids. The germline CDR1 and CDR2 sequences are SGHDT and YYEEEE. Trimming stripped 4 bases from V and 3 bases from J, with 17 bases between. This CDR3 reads CASSGQGAGVYEQYF. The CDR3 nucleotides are TGTGCCAGCAGCGGGCAGGGGGCGGGGGTCTACGAGCAGTACTTC.

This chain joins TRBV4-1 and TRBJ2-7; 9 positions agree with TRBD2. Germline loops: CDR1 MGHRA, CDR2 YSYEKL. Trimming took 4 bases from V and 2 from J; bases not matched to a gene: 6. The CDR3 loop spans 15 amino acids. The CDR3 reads CASSLRSGGTYEQYF. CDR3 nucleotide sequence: TGCGCCAGCAGCCTTAGGAGCGGGGGGACCTACGAGCAGTACTTC.

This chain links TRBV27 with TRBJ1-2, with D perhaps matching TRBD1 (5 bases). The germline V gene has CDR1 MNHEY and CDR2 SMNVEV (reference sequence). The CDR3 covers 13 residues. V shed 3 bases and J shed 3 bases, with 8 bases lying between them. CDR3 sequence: CASSFGRDYGYTF. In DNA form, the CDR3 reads TGTGCCAGCAGTTTTGGCAGGGACTATGGCTACACCTTC.

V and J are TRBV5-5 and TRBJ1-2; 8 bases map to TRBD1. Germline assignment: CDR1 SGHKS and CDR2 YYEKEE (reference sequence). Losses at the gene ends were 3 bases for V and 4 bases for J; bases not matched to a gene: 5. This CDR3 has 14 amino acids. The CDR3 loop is CASSSIGQGYGYTF. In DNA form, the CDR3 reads TGTGCCAGCAGCTCTATTGGACAGGGCTATGGCTACACCTTC.

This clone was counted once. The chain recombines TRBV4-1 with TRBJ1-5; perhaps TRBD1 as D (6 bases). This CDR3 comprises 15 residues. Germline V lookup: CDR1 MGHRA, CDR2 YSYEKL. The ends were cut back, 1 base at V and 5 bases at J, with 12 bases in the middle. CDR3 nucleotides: TGCGCCAGCAGCCAAGTTCGGACAGCGGATCAGCCCCAGCATTTT. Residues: CASSQVRTADQPQHF.

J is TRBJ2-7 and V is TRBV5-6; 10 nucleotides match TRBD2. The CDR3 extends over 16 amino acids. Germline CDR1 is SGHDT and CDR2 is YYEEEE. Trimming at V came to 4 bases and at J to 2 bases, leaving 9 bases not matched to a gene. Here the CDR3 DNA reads TGTGCCAGCAGCCCTCCTAGCGGGGGCCTGACCTACGAGCAGTACTTC. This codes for CASSPPSGGLTYEQYF.